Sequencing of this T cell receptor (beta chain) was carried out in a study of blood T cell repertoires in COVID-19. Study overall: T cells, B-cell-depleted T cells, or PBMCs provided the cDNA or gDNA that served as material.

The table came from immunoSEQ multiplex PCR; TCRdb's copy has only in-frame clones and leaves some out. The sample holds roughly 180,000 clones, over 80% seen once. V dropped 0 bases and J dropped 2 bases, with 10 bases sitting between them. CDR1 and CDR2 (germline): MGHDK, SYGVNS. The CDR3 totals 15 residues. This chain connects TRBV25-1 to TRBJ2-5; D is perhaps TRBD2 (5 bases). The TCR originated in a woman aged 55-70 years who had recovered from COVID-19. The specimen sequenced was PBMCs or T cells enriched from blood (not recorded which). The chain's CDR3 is CASSEYKGDQETQYF. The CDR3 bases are TGTGCCAGCAGTGAATATAAGGGAGATCAAGAGACCCAGTACTTC.